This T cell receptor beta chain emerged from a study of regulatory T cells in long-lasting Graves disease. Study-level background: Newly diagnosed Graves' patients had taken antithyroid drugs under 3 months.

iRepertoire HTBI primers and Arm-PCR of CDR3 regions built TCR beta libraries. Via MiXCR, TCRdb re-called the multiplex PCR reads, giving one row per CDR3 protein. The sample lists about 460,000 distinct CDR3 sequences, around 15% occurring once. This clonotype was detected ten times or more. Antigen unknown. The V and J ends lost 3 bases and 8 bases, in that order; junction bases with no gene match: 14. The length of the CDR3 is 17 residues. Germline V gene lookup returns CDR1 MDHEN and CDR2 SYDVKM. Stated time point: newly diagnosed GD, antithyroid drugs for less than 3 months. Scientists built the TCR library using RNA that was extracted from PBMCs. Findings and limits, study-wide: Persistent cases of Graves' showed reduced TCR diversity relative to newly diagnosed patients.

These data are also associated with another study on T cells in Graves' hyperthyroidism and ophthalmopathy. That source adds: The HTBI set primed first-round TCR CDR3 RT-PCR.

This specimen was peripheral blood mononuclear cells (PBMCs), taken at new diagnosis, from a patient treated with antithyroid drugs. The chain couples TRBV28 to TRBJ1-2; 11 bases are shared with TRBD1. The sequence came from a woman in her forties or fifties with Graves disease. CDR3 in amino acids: CASSLFGTGGISVGYTF. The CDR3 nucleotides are TGTGCCAGCAGTTTGTTCGGGACAGGGGGAATCTCAGTCGGCTACACCTTC.